A single sample is the source of the 4 T cell receptor beta chains below, sequenced in a study of identical twins. In TCRdb, the 5' RACE reads were re-called with MiXCR into one record per CDR3 protein. The sample gives 600,000 to 700,000 distinct CDR3 sequences, 21% of which show up once; roughly 4% is in the top ten. In addition, the sample was reused for a study of T cells expressing NK-cell markers.

The sample taken for sequencing was PBMCs. All receptors derive from a woman aged 18-29 years in good health.

This clonotype was recorded many times. The chain has TRBV20-1 and TRBJ2-1; tentatively, D is TRBD2 (5 bases). The V gene lost 3 bases and the J gene lost 5 bases, with 11 bases spanning the gap. Germline values: CDR1 DFQATT, CDR2 SNEGSKA (reference sequence). This CDR3 contains 13 residues. Here the CDR3 DNA reads TGCAGTGCTAGTCCGGGGTGGGACAATGAGCAGTTCTTC. As protein: CSASPGWDNEQFF.

This clonotype occurred a few times. This rearrangement joins TRBV20-1 to TRBJ1-5; D gene uncertain. CDR1 and CDR2 from the germline V gene are DFQATT and SNEGSKA (reference sequence). There are 15 residues in the CDR3. V shed 0 bases and J shed 6 bases, with 15 bases lying between them. CDR3 nucleotide sequence: TGCAGTGCTAGAGATCCAGGAGGAGTCTCTCAGCCCCAGCATTTT. It specifies CSARDPGGVSQPQHF.

The V and J genes are TRBV12-3 or TRBV12-4 and TRBJ1-6; D is unclear. CDR3 size: 14 residues. V was clipped by 7 bases and J by 9 bases, with 16 bases between them. This CDR3 is CASTRGGSGSPLHF. The CDR3 coding sequence is TGTGCCAGCACCCGGGGAGGGTCAGGTTCACCCCTCCACTTT.

This clonotype occurred once. This rearrangement joins TRBV2 to TRBJ2-1; possible D gene TRBD1, 6 bases. This CDR3 has 16 residues. V was clipped by 6 bases and J by 5 bases, with 20 bases between them. CDR1 SNHLY and CDR2 FYNNEI come from the germline V gene. The CDR3 sequence is CASSYPQGSLDNEQFF. Written as DNA, the CDR3 is TGTGCCAGCAGCTATCCTCAGGGGTCGCTCGACAATGAGCAGTTCTTC.